The T cell receptor (beta chain) under discussion was sequenced for a study of blood T cell repertoires in COVID-19 (dated by TCRdb to between 2020 and 2021). With regard to the full study: Samples from collaborators originated in the United States, Italy and Spain and spanned both the acute and convalescent phases of COVID-19. HLA class I and class II types, where available, came from metadata supplied by the sample provider rather than from assay-based typing. A freely available public database, intended as a resource for researchers studying the immune response to SARS-CoV-2, is where the repertoires were released. The prospective study material was composed of cDNA or gDNA derived from T cells, B-cell-depleted T cells, or PBMCs. Samples came from the ongoing ImmuneRACE study (first 160 participants) plus 1,254 subjects from 6 global collaborators. The sample metadata nearly always contained a de-identified subject ID, COVID-19 status, age in years and sex. Subjects who had been exposed to COVID-19, were actively infected with it, or had recovered from it provided the deeply sampled blood TCRbeta repertoires that made up the dataset. Results the study describes overall, beyond this receptor: Clinical and demographic metadata were provided uncurated, with the amount varying by source and participant.

Another Seattle source contributed samples from volunteer blood donors who had recovered from COVID-19. Collaborating institutions collected whole blood in K2EDTA tubes following their own protocols. For TCRbeta analysis, collaborator samples were shipped as frozen whole blood, as isolated PBMCs, or as DNA extracted from either sample type. V drops 3 bases and J drops 0 bases, leaving 8 bases in between. The CDR3 holds 15 amino acids from the cysteine to the phenylalanine. Only the CDR3 portion is preserved as DNA: 45 bases, with reading frame beginning at the first base. In the germline V gene (reference sequence), CDR1 corresponds to LGHDT and CDR2 to YNNKEL. In the case of this clone: The antigen it recognizes is unknown. Base qualities are not at hand, and no much larger clone is one base apart.

The immunoSEQ Assay, a bias-controlled multiplex PCR, was used to amplify TCRbeta CDR3 regions from genomic DNA. On the authors' methods: Within the assay, amplification of reference gene primers was used to estimate how many nucleated cells each sample contained. To quantify the absolute abundance of each unique TCRbeta CDR3 rearrangement, sequence reads were collapsed and filtered. For each sample, productive Simpson clonality was calculated as the square root of Simpson's diversity index across productive rearrangements. This is the immuneACCESS table as TCRdb keeps it, with only in-frame sequences that have V and J called. A part of the clones is gone; compared with another copy, unresolved V genes explain less than half, and the rest is unexplained. Clone size and V and J calls were adopted from that table, with D and trimming inferred from the DNA. The sample has about 240,000 clones on record, approximately 82% of them singletons. The ten largest clonotypes hold approximately 1.8% of the sample.

The clonotype was recovered from a young man who had recovered from COVID-19. The rearranged chain carries TRBV3-1 (or the pseudogene TRBV3-2) and TRBJ1-4; a confident D gene designation cannot be given. Sequenced sample: peripheral blood. The bases are TGTGCCAGCAGCCAGATCAGCGCAACTAATGAAAAACTGTTTTTT. Its protein product is CASSQISATNEKLFF.